This T cell receptor (beta chain) was identified during a study of neurological immune-mediated disorders. A total of 2 million PBMCs stored at -80 degrees C provided the unsorted libraries. TCRdb re-called the 5' RACE reads through MiXCR, storing one row per CDR3 protein. The sample records around 64,000 distinct CDR3 sequences, 10% to 15% being singletons. V was shortened by 0 bases and J by 5 bases, with 26 bases between the two germline ends. Germline V lookup: CDR1 MNHNY, CDR2 SVGAGI (reference sequence). The CDR3 sequence is 21 residues long. The clonotype originates from a woman in her sixties or seventies with HTLV-1-associated myelopathy (HAM/TSP). Sequencing input: PBMCs. This chain connects TRBV6-6 to TRBJ2-6; D might be TRBD1 or TRBD2, each matching 5 bases. The DNA of the CDR3 is TGTGCCAGCAGTTACTCGACCCGTTTAGAGGGGCTGAGTGCTTGGGCCAACGTCCTGACTTTC. It codes for CASSYSTRLEGLSAWANVLTF.